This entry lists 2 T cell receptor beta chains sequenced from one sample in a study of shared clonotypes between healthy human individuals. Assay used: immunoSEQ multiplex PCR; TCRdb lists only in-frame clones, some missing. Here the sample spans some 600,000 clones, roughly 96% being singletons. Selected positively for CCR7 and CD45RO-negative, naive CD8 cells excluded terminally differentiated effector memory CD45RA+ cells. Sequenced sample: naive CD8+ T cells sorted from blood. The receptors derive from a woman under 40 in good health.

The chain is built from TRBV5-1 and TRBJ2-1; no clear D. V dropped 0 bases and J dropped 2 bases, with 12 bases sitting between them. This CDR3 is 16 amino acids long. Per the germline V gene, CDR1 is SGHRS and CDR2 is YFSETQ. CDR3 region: CASSLAVPSPYNEQFF. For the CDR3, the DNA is TGCGCCAGCAGCTTGGCGGTTCCCTCCCCCTACAATGAGCAGTTCTTC.

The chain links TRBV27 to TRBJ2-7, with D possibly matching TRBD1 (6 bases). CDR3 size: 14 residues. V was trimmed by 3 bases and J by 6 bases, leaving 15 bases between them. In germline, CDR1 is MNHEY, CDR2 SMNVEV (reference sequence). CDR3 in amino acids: CASSFRTQGGEQYF. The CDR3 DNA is TGTGCCAGCAGTTTTAGGACCCAAGGGGGCGAGCAGTACTTC.